Listed below are T cell receptor beta chains from one sample, sequenced in a study of molecular identifiers for immune sequencing clone quantification. One entry per CDR3 protein results from TCRdb running MiXCR on the PCR reads. The table includes approximately 100,000 distinct CDR3 sequences, roughly 38% detected once. The sequencing sample was made of naive CD8+ T cells from blood, with Jurkat cell RNA spiked in. These receptors were taken from a human donor in good health. Some libraries in this study had Jurkat cell RNA spiked in. CDR3s include the opening cysteine and the closing phenylalanine or tryptophan. A D gene is named only where the DNA matches it firmly. Size is stated for part of the rows, as once, few or many counts, or as a class when the clone is expanded.

11,TRBV7-8,TRBJ2-7,-,many,CASSPPGEQYF,TGTGCCAGCAGCCCCCCCGGCGAGCAGTACTTC
17,TRBV21-1,TRBJ2-7,-,-,CASINPRARVGPYELYF,TGTGCCAGCATCAATCCAAGAGCGCGGGTTGGCCCCTACGAGCTGTACTTC
15,TRBV28,TRBJ2-1,-,few,CASSSRQIIYNEQFF,TGTGCCAGCAGCTCACGACAGATCATATACAATGAGCAGTTCTTC
15,TRBV9,TRBJ2-7,-,many,CASSVDTGRGYEQYF,TGTGCCAGCAGCGTAGATACAGGGCGAGGGTACGAGCAGTACTTC
15,TRBV7-2,TRBJ2-3,-,many,CASSLGLTSTDTQYF,TGTGCCAGCAGCTTAGGTCTAACTAGCACAGATACGCAGTATTTT
16,TRBV6-2/TRBV6-3,TRBJ2-7,-,-,CASSLTGFTSHYEQYF,TGTGCCAGCAGTTTGACAGGGTTTACTAGCCATTACGAGCAGTACTTC
14,TRBV9,TRBJ1-4,-,few,CASSASGTEEKLFF,TGTGCCAGCAGCGCGTCCGGGACGGAAGAAAAACTGTTTTTT
13,TRBV23-1,TRBJ2-3,TRBD2,many,CAVRDYGSDTQYF,TGCGCCGTTCGGGACTACGGGTCAGATACGCAGTATTTT
12,TRBV28,TRBJ1-2,TRBD1,-,CASSSGQVPYTF,TGTGCCAGCAGTTCCGGACAGGTTCCCTACACCTTC
14,TRBV7-9,TRBJ1-5,-,many,CASSSTYSNQPQHF,TGTGCCAGCAGCTCCACATATAGCAATCAGCCCCAGCATTTT
11,TRBV12-3/TRBV12-4,TRBJ2-7,-,few,CASSFGTEQYF,TGTGCCAGCAGTTTCGGCACCGAGCAGTACTTC
16,TRBV6-2/TRBV6-3,TRBJ2-5,TRBD1,few,CASSYPIDRVEETQYF,TGTGCCAGCAGTTACCCCATTGACAGGGTAGAAGAGACCCAGTACTTC
14,TRBV2,TRBJ1-5,-,-,CASRTGTSNQPQHF,TGTGCCAGCAGGACGGGGACGAGCAATCAGCCCCAGCATTTT
15,TRBV7-9,TRBJ2-1,-,few,CASSILGIPYNEQFF,TGTGCCAGCAGCATCCTCGGGATCCCCTACAATGAGCAGTTCTTC
13,TRBV6-5,TRBJ1-5,-,many,CASSYRGPQPQHF,TGTGCCAGCAGTTACCGGGGGCCCCAGCCCCAGCATTTT
13,TRBV10-3,TRBJ2-7,-,few,CAISESIPYEQYF,TGTGCCATCAGTGAGTCGATTCCTTACGAGCAGTACTTC
15,TRBV3-1,TRBJ2-1,TRBD2,-,CASSESGMGYNEQFF,TGTGCCAGCAGCGAAAGCGGGATGGGTTACAATGAGCAGTTCTTC
16,TRBV5-1,TRBJ1-2,-,many,CASSLLPDKDNYGYTF,TGCGCCAGCAGCTTGCTTCCGGACAAGGACAACTATGGCTACACCTTC
14,TRBV11-3,TRBJ2-7,TRBD1,few,CASSLDNRGYEQYF,TGTGCCAGCAGCTTAGATAACAGGGGGTACGAGCAGTACTTC
15,TRBV28,TRBJ1-5,-,few,CASKLTDSDNQPQHF,TGTGCCAGCAAGTTAACCGACAGCGACAATCAGCCCCAGCATTTT
13,TRBV6-1,TRBJ2-3,-,few,CASSGPGTKNVYF,TGTGCCAGCAGTGGACCTGGGACAAAGAACGTGTATTTT
13,TRBV4-1,TRBJ2-7,-,many,CASSQAAPYEQYF,TGCGCCAGCAGCCAAGCGGCCCCCTACGAGCAGTACTTC
15,TRBV4-3,TRBJ1-1,TRBD1,many,CASSQDPTGGGEAFF,TGCGCCAGCAGCCAAGATCCGACAGGGGGAGGTGAAGCTTTCTTT
16,TRBV24-1,TRBJ2-2,TRBD1,-,CATSDDDRGYTGELLF,TGTGCCACCAGTGACGATGACAGGGGTTACACCGGGGAGCTGTTATTT
14,TRBV20-1,TRBJ2-1,-,-,CSARVGPNRNEQFF,TGCAGTGCTAGAGTCGGCCCTAATCGGAATGAGCAGTTCTTC
14,TRBV6-5,TRBJ2-7,TRBD1,-,CASSYSTGVYERYF,TGTGCCAGCAGTTACTCAACAGGGGTCTACGAGCGGTACTTC
14,TRBV29-1,TRBJ2-2,TRBD2,-,CSVLGLGNTGELFF,TGCAGCGTTTTAGGACTAGGGAACACCGGGGAGCTGTTTTTT
13,TRBV4-2,TRBJ1-5,-,few,CASSQSPSQPQHF,TGTGCCAGCAGCCAAAGCCCCTCCCAGCCCCAGCATTTT
14,TRBV28,TRBJ1-5,-,-,CASSHDAGDQPQHF,TGTGCCAGCAGCCATGATGCGGGGGATCAGCCCCAGCATTTT
15,TRBV2,TRBJ2-3,TRBD2,-,CASRGLAGDPDTQYF,TGTGCCAGCAGAGGACTAGCGGGAGACCCAGATACGCAGTATTTT
13,TRBV19,TRBJ1-6,-,-,CASSTSGVLPLHF,TGTGCCAGTAGTACCTCAGGGGTTTTACCCCTCCACTTT
13,TRBV29-1,TRBJ2-5,-,many,CSVPAEGGETQYF,TGCAGCGTTCCTGCGGAAGGAGGGGAGACCCAGTACTTC
13,TRBV28,TRBJ2-5,-,-,CASRWGNQETQYF,TGTGCCAGCAGGTGGGGGAACCAAGAGACCCAGTACTTC
15,TRBV11-2,TRBJ2-7,-,-,CASSSRATGRPEQYF,TGTGCCAGCAGCTCCCGAGCGACAGGGAGGCCCGAGCAGTACTTC
15,TRBV9,TRBJ2-3,TRBD2,many,CASSPSGTSTDTQYF,TGTGCCAGCAGCCCTAGCGGAACTAGCACAGATACGCAGTATTTT
16,TRBV2,TRBJ1-5,TRBD1,many,CASRPTGGMSNQPQHF,TGTGCCAGCAGACCGACAGGGGGTATGAGCAATCAGCCCCAGCATTTT
14,TRBV6-5,TRBJ2-3,-,-,CASSYTHGTDTQYF,TGTGCCAGCAGTTACACTCACGGCACAGATACGCAGTATTTT
17,TRBV4-1,TRBJ1-1,-,-,CASSQDRTEIMNTEAFF,TGCGCCAGCAGCCAAGATCGGACAGAGATTATGAACACTGAAGCTTTCTTT
12,TRBV5-3,TRBJ2-7,-,-,CASSGPRYEQYF,TGTGCCAGCAGCGGACCTCGCTACGAGCAGTACTTC
12,TRBV6-2/TRBV6-3,TRBJ2-7,-,-,CASREWDYEQYF,TGTGCCAGCAGAGAATGGGACTACGAGCAGTACTTC
17,TRBV23-1,TRBJ2-2,TRBD2,few,CASSQTASGRATGELFF,TGCGCCAGCAGTCAAACTGCTAGCGGGAGGGCCACCGGGGAGCTGTTTTTT
15,TRBV27,TRBJ1-2,-,-,CASSLGLPSNYGYTF,TGTGCCAGCAGTCTGGGACTCCCGTCTAACTATGGCTACACCTTC
17,TRBV6-4,TRBJ2-4,-,-,CASTLKRDHLPKNIQYF,TGTGCCAGCACCCTGAAGAGGGACCATCTACCCAAAAACATTCAGTACTTC
13,TRBV2,TRBJ2-7,TRBD1,many,CASIGTGVNEQYF,TGTGCCAGCATTGGGACAGGGGTCAACGAGCAGTACTTC
15,TRBV7-9,TRBJ2-3,-,many,CASNPRERGTDTQYF,TGTGCCAGCAATCCCCGGGAGAGGGGCACAGATACGCAGTATTTT
13,TRBV19,TRBJ2-7,-,-,CASSIGSSGEQYF,TGTGCCAGTAGTATCGGTAGCTCCGGGGAGCAGTACTTC